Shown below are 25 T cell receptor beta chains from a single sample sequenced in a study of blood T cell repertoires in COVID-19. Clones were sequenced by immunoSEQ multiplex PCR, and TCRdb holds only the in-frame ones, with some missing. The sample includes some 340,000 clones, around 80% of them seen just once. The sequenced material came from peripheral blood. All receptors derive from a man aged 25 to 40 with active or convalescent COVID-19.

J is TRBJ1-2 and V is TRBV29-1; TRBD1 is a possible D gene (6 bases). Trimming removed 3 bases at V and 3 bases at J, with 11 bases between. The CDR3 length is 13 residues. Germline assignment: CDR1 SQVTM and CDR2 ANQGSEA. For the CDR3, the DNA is TGCAGCGTTGACCCTGGGGGCGACTATGGCTACACCTTC. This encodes CSVDPGGDYGYTF.

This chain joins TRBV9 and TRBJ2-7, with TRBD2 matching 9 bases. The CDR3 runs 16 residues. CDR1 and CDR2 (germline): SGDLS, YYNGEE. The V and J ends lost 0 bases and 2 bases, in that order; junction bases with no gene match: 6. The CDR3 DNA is TGTGCCAGCAGCGTAGGAGCTGTAGCGGGAGCCTACGAGCAGTACTTC. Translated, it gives CASSVGAVAGAYEQYF.

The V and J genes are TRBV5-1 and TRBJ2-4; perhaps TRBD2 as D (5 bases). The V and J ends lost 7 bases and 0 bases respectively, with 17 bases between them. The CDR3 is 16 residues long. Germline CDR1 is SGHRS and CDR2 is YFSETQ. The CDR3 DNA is TGCGCCAGCGCCTGGACGGGAACTTTAGCCAAAAACATTCAGTACTTC. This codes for CASAWTGTLAKNIQYF.

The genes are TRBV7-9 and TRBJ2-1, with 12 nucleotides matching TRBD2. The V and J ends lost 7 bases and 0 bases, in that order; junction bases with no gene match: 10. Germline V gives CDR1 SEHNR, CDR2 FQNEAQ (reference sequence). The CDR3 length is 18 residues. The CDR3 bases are TGTGCCAGCATCCCGACTAGCGGGAGCATGAGCTCCTACAATGAGCAGTTCTTC. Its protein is CASIPTSGSMSSYNEQFF.

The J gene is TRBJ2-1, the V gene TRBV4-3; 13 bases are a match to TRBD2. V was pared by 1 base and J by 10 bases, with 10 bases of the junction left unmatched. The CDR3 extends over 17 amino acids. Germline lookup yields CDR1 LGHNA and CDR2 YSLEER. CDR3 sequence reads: CASSQGKGLAGIGEQFF. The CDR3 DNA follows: TGCGCCAGCAGCCAAGGGAAGGGACTAGCGGGGATAGGCGAGCAGTTCTTC.

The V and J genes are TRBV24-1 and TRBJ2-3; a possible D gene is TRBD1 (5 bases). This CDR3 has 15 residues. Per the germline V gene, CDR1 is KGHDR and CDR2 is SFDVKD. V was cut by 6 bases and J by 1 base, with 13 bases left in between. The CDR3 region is CATSLRDSGTDTQYF. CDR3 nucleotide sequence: TGTGCCACCAGTCTCAGGGATTCTGGCACAGATACGCAGTATTTT.

As DNA, the CDR3 is TGTGCCAGCAGCAAAGTCGGGGGGCTTCAGCCCCAGCATTTT. Its translation: CASSKVGGLQPQHF. V is TRBV21-1 and J is TRBJ1-5. TRBV21-1 is tagged as a pseudogene. This CDR3 has 14 amino acids.

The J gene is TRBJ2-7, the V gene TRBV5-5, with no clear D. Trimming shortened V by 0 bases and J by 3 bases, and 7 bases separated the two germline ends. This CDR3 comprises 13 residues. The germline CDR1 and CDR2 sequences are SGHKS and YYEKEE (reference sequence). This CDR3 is CASSLGLNYEQYF. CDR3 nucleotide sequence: TGTGCCAGCAGCTTGGGGCTCAACTACGAGCAGTACTTC.

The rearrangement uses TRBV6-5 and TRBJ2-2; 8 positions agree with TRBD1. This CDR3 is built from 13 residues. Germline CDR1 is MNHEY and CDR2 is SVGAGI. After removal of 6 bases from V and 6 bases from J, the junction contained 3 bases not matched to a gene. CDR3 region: CASSGQGPGELFF. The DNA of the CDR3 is TGTGCCAGCAGCGGACAGGGTCCCGGGGAGCTGTTTTTT.

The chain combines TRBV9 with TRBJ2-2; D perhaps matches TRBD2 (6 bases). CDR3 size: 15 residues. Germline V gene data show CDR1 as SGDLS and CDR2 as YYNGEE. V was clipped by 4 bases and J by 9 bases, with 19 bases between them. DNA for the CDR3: TGTGCCAGCAGCCCCCGGGACTCACCCGTCCGGGAGCTGTTTTTT. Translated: CASSPRDSPVRELFF.

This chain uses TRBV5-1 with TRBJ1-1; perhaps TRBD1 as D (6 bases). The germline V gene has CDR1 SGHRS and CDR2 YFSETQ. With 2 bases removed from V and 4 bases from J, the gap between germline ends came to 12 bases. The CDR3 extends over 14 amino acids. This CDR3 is CASSLDRGATEAFF. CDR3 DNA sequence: TGCGCCAGCAGCTTAGACCGGGGGGCCACTGAAGCTTTCTTT.

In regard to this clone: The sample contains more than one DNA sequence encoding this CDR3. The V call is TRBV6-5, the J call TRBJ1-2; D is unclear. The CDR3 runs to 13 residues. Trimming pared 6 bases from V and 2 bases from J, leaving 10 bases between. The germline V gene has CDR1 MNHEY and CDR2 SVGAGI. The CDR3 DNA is TGTGCCAGCAGCCCACGTGAGAACTATGGCTACACCTTC. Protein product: CASSPRENYGYTF.

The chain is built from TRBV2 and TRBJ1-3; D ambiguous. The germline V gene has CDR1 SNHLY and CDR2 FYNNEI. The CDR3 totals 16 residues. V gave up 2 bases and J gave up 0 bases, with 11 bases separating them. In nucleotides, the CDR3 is TGTGCCAGCAGTGAAAGAGGGCCTCACTCTGGAAACACCATATATTTT. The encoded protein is CASSERGPHSGNTIYF.

This CDR3 reads CASSSTLGQGRNTGELFF. As DNA, the CDR3 is TGCGCCAGCAGCTCCACGCTGGGACAGGGAAGGAACACCGGGGAGCTGTTTTTT. This sequence joins TRBV5-1 and TRBJ2-2; 9 nucleotides match TRBD1. The ends lost 3 bases at V and 1 base at J; junction bases unmatched: 10. CDR1 is SGHRS and CDR2 is YFSETQ in the germline V gene. The CDR3 extends over 18 amino acids.

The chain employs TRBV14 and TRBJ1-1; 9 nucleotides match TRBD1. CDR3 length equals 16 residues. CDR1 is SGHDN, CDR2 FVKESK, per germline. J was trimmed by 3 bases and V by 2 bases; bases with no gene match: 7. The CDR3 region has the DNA TGTGCCAGCAGCCAAATACAGGGGGCAGGGGACACTGAAGCTTTCTTT. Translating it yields CASSQIQGAGDTEAFF.

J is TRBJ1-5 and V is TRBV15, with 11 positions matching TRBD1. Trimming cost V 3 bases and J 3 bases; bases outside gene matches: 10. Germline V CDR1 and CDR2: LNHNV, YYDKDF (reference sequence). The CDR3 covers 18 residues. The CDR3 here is CATSSGIRDRGANQPQHF. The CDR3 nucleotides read TGTGCCACCAGCAGCGGTATCAGGGACAGGGGGGCCAATCAGCCCCAGCATTTT.

This CDR3 is CASPPGGGWGPYEQYF. Here the CDR3 DNA reads TGTGCCAGCCCCCCTGGGGGAGGGTGGGGTCCCTACGAGCAGTACTTC. The chain carries TRBV28 and TRBJ2-7; 7 positions agree with TRBD2. With V trimmed by 8 bases and J by 2 bases, 15 bases remained unmatched. The CDR3 loop spans 16 amino acids. Per germline, CDR1 MDHEN and CDR2 SYDVKM. Supplemented by reference TRBV28 and TRBJ2-7, the full variable domain reads DVKVTQSSRYLVKRTGEKVFLECVQDMDHENMFWYRQDPGLGLRLIYFSYDVKMKEKGDIPEGYSVSREKKERFSLILESASTNQTSMYLCASPPGGGWGPYEQYFGPGTRLTVT.

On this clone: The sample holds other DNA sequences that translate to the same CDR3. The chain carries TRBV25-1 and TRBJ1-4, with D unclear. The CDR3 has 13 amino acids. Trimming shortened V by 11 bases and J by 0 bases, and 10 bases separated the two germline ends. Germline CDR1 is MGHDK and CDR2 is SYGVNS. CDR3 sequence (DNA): TGTGCCTCGAGCCCTGCAACTAATGAAAAACTGTTTTTT. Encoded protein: CASSPATNEKLFF.

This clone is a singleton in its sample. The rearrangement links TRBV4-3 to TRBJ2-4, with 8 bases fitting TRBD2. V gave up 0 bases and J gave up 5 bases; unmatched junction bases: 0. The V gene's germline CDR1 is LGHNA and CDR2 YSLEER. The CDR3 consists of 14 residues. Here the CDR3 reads CASSQELAENIQYF. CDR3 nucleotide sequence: TGCGCCAGCAGCCAAGAACTAGCGGAAAACATTCAGTACTTC.

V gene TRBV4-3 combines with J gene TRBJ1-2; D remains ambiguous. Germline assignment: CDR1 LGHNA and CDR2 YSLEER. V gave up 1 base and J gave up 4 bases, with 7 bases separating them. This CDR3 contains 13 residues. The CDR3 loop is CASSQGQFYGYTF. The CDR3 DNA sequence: TGCGCCAGCAGCCAAGGGCAGTTCTATGGCTACACCTTC.

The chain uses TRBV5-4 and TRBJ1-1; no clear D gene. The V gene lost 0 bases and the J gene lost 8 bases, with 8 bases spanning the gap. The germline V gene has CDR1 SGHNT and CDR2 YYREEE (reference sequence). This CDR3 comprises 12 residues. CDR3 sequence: CASSLDTLEAFF. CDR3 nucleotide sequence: TGTGCCAGCAGCTTGGACACCCTGGAAGCTTTCTTT.

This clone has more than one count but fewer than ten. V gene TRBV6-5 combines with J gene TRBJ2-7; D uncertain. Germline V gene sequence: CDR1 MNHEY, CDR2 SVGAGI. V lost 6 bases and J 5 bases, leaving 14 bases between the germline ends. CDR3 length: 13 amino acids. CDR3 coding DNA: TGTGCCAGCAGGCGGAGTATCTACAACGAGCAGTACTTC. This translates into CASRRSIYNEQYF.

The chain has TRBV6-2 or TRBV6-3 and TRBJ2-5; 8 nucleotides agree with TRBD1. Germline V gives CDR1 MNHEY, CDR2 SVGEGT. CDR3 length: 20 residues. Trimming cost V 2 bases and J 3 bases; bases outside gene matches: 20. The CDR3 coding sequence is TGTGCCAGCAGTTACAGGGTTTGGACAGGGCCGGCTAGCGTAAAAGAGACCCAGTACTTC. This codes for CASSYRVWTGPASVKETQYF.

The CDR3 spells CASSYSFHSRGGELFF. The CDR3 DNA follows: TGTGCCAGCAGTTACTCGTTCCACAGCCGGGGCGGGGAGCTGTTTTTT. V usage is TRBV6-5 and J usage is TRBJ2-2; TRBD2 is a possible D gene (5 bases). This CDR3 is built from 16 residues. Germline CDR1 is MNHEY and CDR2 is SVGAGI. Deletions cut 0 bases from V and 7 bases from J, with 15 bases between.

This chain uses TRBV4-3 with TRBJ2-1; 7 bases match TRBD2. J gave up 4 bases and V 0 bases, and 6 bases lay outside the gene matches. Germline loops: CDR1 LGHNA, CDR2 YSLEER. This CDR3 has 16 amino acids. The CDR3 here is CASSQESSGGYNEQFF. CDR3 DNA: TGCGCCAGCAGCCAAGAATCTAGCGGAGGGTACAATGAGCAGTTCTTC.